These T cell receptor beta chains were read from a single sample in a study of control samples from healthy donors and cancer patients. Only in-frame clones appear in the TCRdb table, and some are missing; sequencing was by immunoSEQ multiplex PCR. The table lists 150,000 to 200,000 clones, 85% to 95% of them singletons. What was sequenced was blood. The receptors derive from a woman aged 40 to 50 in good health. CDR3s include the opening cysteine and the closing phenylalanine or tryptophan. A D gene is named only where the DNA matches it firmly. Clone sizes are given selectively: once, few, many, or a class where the clone is expanded.

CDR3 DNA	CDR3 protein	V gene	J gene	clone size	D gene
TGCAGTGCTAGTTATGGGGGCGCTGGAAACACCATATATTTT	CSASYGGAGNTIYF	TRBV20-1	TRBJ1-3	.	.
TGTGCCAGCAGCTTAGGGACAGACTTCTATGGCTACACCTTC	CASSLGTDFYGYTF	TRBV7-2	TRBJ1-2	.	.
TGTGCCAGCAGCTTAAGCGTAAGCGGAGGCAATGAGCAGTTCTTC	CASSLSVSGGNEQFF	TRBV5-5	TRBJ2-1	.	.
TGTGCCAGCAGCCTTAGCGGGAAGCAGTTCTTC	CASSLSGKQFF	TRBV12-3/TRBV12-4	TRBJ2-1	.	TRBD2
TGTGCCAGCAGTGAATCTTGGACAGGGGGCCGTGAAAAACTGTTTTTT	CASSESWTGGREKLFF	TRBV25-1	TRBJ1-4	.	TRBD1
TGTGCCAGCAGCTGGCAGGGCTCGAACACTGAAGCTTTCTTT	CASSWQGSNTEAFF	TRBV11-2	TRBJ1-1	.	.
TGTGCCAGCAGCGACAGGGCGGGGGAGACCCAGTACTTC	CASSDRAGETQYF	TRBV6-5	TRBJ2-5	.	.
TGTGCCAGCTCACAAATCTCTGGGGTCCGGGGCACTGAAGCTTTCTTT	CASSQISGVRGTEAFF	TRBV18	TRBJ1-1	.	.
TGCAGCGTGCGGGAGAGAAGCTATGGCTACACCTTC	CSVRERSYGYTF	TRBV29-1	TRBJ1-2	.	.
TGTGCCAGCAGCCAAGCGGGGACAGGGATTACCTACGAGCAGTACTTC	CASSQAGTGITYEQYF	TRBV3-1/TRBV3-2	TRBJ2-7	.	TRBD1
TGTGCCAGCAGCCCACAGGCAGGGAATCAGCCCCAGCATTTT	CASSPQAGNQPQHF	TRBV3-1/TRBV3-2	TRBJ1-5	.	.
TGTGCCAGTACTCCTAGGATACTAGGAGATCAGCCCCAGCATTTT	CASTPRILGDQPQHF	TRBV19	TRBJ1-5	.	.
TGCGCCAGCAGCAACGGACAGGGAGGGTACAATGAGCAGTTCTTC	CASSNGQGGYNEQFF	TRBV5-1	TRBJ2-1	.	.
TGCGCCAGCAGCCCGGAGCAGGGGGGGAACACTGAAGCTTTCTTT	CASSPEQGGNTEAFF	TRBV4-3	TRBJ1-1	.	TRBD1
TGCGCCAGCAGCTTGGGGTCGGGATCCTCGAACACTGAAGCTTTCTTT	CASSLGSGSSNTEAFF	TRBV5-1	TRBJ1-1	.	.
TGTGCCATCAGTGACGGGGGCTACGAGCAGTACTTC	CAISDGGYEQYF	TRBV10-3	TRBJ2-7	.	.
TGTGCCAGTAGTATTTCAACAACAGGGGGGAGGAACACTGAAGCTTTCTTT	CASSISTTGGRNTEAFF	TRBV19	TRBJ1-1	.	TRBD1
TGTGCCAGCAGTGATAGTCAGTACACTGAAGCTTTCTTT	CASSDSQYTEAFF	TRBV6-1	TRBJ1-1	once	.
TGTGCCAGCTCACCATTTCTTGGGACATACGGAAAAGAGACCCAGTACTTC	CASSPFLGTYGKETQYF	TRBV18	TRBJ2-5	.	.
TGTGCCAGCAGCCAAGATCCCCAAGGACTGCTCCAAGAGACCCAGTACTTC	CASSQDPQGLLQETQYF	TRBV3-1/TRBV3-2	TRBJ2-5	.	.
TGTGCCAGCAGAACTACAGGGGTCGAGACCCAGTACTTC	CASRTTGVETQYF	TRBV12-3/TRBV12-4	TRBJ2-5	.	TRBD1
TGTGCCAGCAGCATAGACCCTCTTAGACAGGGTATAACCAAAAACATTCAGTACTTC	CASSIDPLRQGITKNIQYF	TRBV7-2	TRBJ2-4	.	TRBD1